Presented here are 17 T cell receptor beta chains from one specimen sequenced in a study of shared clonotypes between healthy human individuals. Repertoires were generated with immunoSEQ multiplex PCR, while TCRdb's copy carries only in-frame clones and drops some. The table has over a million clones, more than 75% seen once; the top ten hold 0.52%. The specimen was memory CD4+ T cells from PBMCs. As to subset: CD45RA-negative fraction. All receptors derive from a man younger than 30 in good health. Some clones in this sample may be carry-over from other donors' samples.

The V gene is TRBV30, the J gene TRBJ2-7; D may be TRBD1 (5 bases). V lost 0 bases, J lost 6 bases, and 15 bases lay in between. This CDR3 is 14 amino acids long. The V gene's germline CDR1 is GTSNPN and CDR2 SVGIG (reference sequence). DNA for the CDR3: TGTGCCTGGAGTGTACCAGGGCTTAGTCCCGAGCAGTACTTC. Amino acid sequence: CAWSVPGLSPEQYF.

The rearrangement links TRBV5-4 to TRBJ2-1; 9 bases align to TRBD2. The CDR3 has 15 amino acids. CDR1 is SGHNT, CDR2 YYREEE, per germline (reference sequence). Trimming at V came to 5 bases and at J to 2 bases, leaving 5 bases not matched to a gene. DNA for the CDR3: TGTGCCAGCAGACTTAGCGGGGGCCCCTACAATGAGCAGTTCTTC. It translates to CASRLSGGPYNEQFF.

The rearrangement uses TRBV4-2 and TRBJ1-3, with D hard to call. Deletions cut 3 bases from V and 4 bases from J, with 10 bases between. This CDR3 comprises 14 residues. Germline V gene sequence: CDR1 LGHNA, CDR2 YNFKEQ. The CDR3 spells CASSQEGSGNTIYF. The CDR3 bases are TGTGCCAGCAGCCAGGAAGGGTCCGGAAACACCATATATTTT.

The chain is built from TRBV30 and TRBJ2-3; 7 bases are shared with TRBD2. Germline V gene sequence: CDR1 GTSNPN, CDR2 SVGIG (reference sequence). The CDR3 length is 11 residues. With 2 bases clipped from V and 14 bases from J, the junction kept 7 bases outside the gene matches. CDR3 protein: CAWSLREEGYF. DNA of the CDR3: TGTGCCTGGAGTTTACGGGAGGAGGGGTATTTT.

The CDR3 nucleotides read TGTGCCAGCACCGGGACAGGGGTTTACAATGAGCAGTTCTTC. It encodes CASTGTGVYNEQFF. The V and J genes are TRBV25-1 and TRBJ2-1; 10 bases line up with TRBD1. CDR1 is MGHDK and CDR2 is SYGVNS in the germline V gene. The CDR3 covers 14 residues. V was clipped by 7 bases and J by 4 bases; unmatched bases: 4.

CDR3 sequence (DNA): TGTGCCAGCAGTCTCTTGGGAAAAAGGAGGGACAATCAGCCCCAGCATTTT. This encodes CASSLLGKRRDNQPQHF. The V and J genes are TRBV27 and TRBJ1-5; no reliable D call. Germline V gene lookup returns CDR1 MNHEY and CDR2 SMNVEV (reference sequence). This CDR3 spans 17 amino acids. V shed 5 bases and J shed 3 bases, with 20 bases lying between them.

The CDR3 here is CASSSGRLPGELFF. In DNA form, the CDR3 reads TGCGCCAGCAGCTCCGGTCGGTTACCCGGGGAGCTGTTTTTT. The chain has TRBV5-1 and TRBJ2-2; no clear D gene. Germline V CDR1 and CDR2: SGHRS, YFSETQ. The ends were cut back, 3 bases at V and 6 bases at J, with 12 bases in the middle. This CDR3 contains 14 residues. The full variable domain, rest sourced from reference TRBV5-1 and TRBJ2-2, is KAGVTQTPRYLIKTRGQQVTLSCSPISGHRSVSWYQQTPGQGLQFLFEYFSETQRNKGNFPGRFSGRQFSNSRSEMNVSTLELGDSALYLCASSSGRLPGELFFGEGSRLTVL.

The chain couples TRBV1 to TRBJ2-7. TRBV1 is marked as a pseudogene. The CDR3 consists of 12 residues. The CDR3 here is CTSNQKAYEQYF. CDR3 DNA sequence: TGCACCAGCAACCAGAAAGCCTACGAGCAGTACTTC.

On this clone: Other DNA sequences in this specimen translate into the identical CDR3. The V and J genes are TRBV5-1 and TRBJ2-1; D might be TRBD2 (5 bases). The CDR3 loop spans 14 amino acids. Trimming cost V 4 bases and J 2 bases, with 10 bases left between them. The germline CDR1 and CDR2 sequences are SGHRS and YFSETQ. The DNA of the CDR3 is TGCGCCAGCAGCGCGGGCGCCGCCTACAATGAGCAGTTCTTC. Its translation: CASSAGAAYNEQFF.

The V gene is TRBV19, the J gene TRBJ2-5; 14 nucleotides match TRBD2. Looked up from germline, CDR1 is LNHDA and CDR2 is SQIVND (reference sequence). The CDR3 extends over 17 amino acids. After removal of 3 bases from V and 5 bases from J, the junction contained 8 bases not matched to a gene. The CDR3 sequence: CASSIVGTSGRRETQYF. The CDR3 DNA reads TGTGCCAGTAGTATTGTGGGGACTAGCGGGAGACGGGAGACCCAGTACTTC.

This clone has only a few counts. The rearrangement links TRBV4-1 to TRBJ1-5, with 10 bases lining up with TRBD1. The ends lost 1 base at V and 5 bases at J; junction bases unmatched: 2. The CDR3 consists of 15 residues. Germline CDR1 and CDR2: MGHRA and YSYEKL. DNA of the CDR3: TGCGCCAGCAGCCAAGGGACAGGGGGGTATCAGCCCCAGCATTTT. Amino acids: CASSQGTGGYQPQHF.

The V call is TRBV28, the J call TRBJ2-3, with TRBD2 identical over 15 bases. The CDR3 is 19 amino acids. V shed 5 bases and J 3 bases; nucleotides not matched to a gene: 12. The germline gives CDR1 MDHEN, CDR2 SYDVKM. The chain's CDR3 is CASSPGTSGRSYPTDTQYF. In DNA form, the CDR3 reads TGTGCCAGCAGTCCCGGGACTAGCGGGAGGAGCTACCCGACAGATACGCAGTATTTT.

This chain links TRBV15 with TRBJ1-2; no clear D gene. Looked up from germline, CDR1 is LNHNV and CDR2 is YYDKDF (reference sequence). This CDR3 has 12 residues. Trimming left V 5 bases short and J 1 base short, with 5 bases between. CDR3 nucleotides: TGTGCCACCAGCGACAATAACTATGGCTACACCTTC. Encoded protein: CATSDNNYGYTF.

Remarks on this clone: At one end the junction does not follow the germline gene, possibly because of a read error. Additional DNA sequences in this sample encode the identical CDR3. The chain recombines TRBV6-5 with TRBJ1-2; D remains unclear. Germline V gene lookup returns CDR1 MNHEY and CDR2 SVGAGI. The length of the CDR3 is 14 residues. CDR3 nucleotide sequence: TGCGCCAGCAGTTACTCCCGGACTTTGCATGGCTACACCTTC. This gives the protein CASSYSRTLHGYTF.

The CDR3 sequence is CASSRPTGGGNTIYF. The CDR3 coding sequence is TGTGCCAGTAGTCGCCCCACAGGGGGTGGAAACACCATATATTTT. The chain couples TRBV19 to TRBJ1-3; 8 nucleotides match TRBD1. This CDR3 is built from 15 residues. J was trimmed by 3 bases and V by 5 bases; bases with no gene match: 6. Germline CDR1 is LNHDA and CDR2 is SQIVND (reference sequence).

This clone occurred once. The chain joins TRBV7-6 to TRBJ1-3, with D hard to call. This CDR3 spans 12 amino acids. Germline loops: CDR1 SGHVS, CDR2 FNYEAQ. Trimming shortened V by 11 bases and J by 3 bases, and 11 bases separated the two germline ends. The CDR3 nucleotides read TGTGCCTCCCTGGGAATTGGAAACACCATATATTTT. This translates into CASLGIGNTIYF.

V gene TRBV5-1 combines with J gene TRBJ2-7; the D gene is possibly TRBD1 (6 bases). The CDR3 has 13 residues. Trimming took off 0 bases at V and 6 bases at J, with 10 bases between the two ends. From germline, CDR1 is SGHRS and CDR2 YFSETQ. CDR3 DNA sequence: TGCGCCAGCAGCTTGGCCTACAGGGCCGAGCAGTACTTC. Its protein product is CASSLAYRAEQYF.